This T cell receptor beta chain was captured in a study of blood T cell repertoires in COVID-19. About the research overall: Samples taken during acute and convalescent COVID-19 were collected in the United States, Italy and Spain. The analysed material was cDNA or gDNA that came from T cells, B-cell-depleted T cells, or PBMCs.

Per germline, CDR1 SEHNR and CDR2 FQNEAQ (reference sequence). CDR3 length: 15 amino acids. V lost 2 bases to trimming and J lost 7 bases, with 18 bases between them. As originally analysed: Scientists estimated how many nucleated cells there were by amplifying reference gene primers. Here immunoSEQ multiplex PCR was the method, and the copy in TCRdb shows in-frame clones only, minus some. V, J and clone size are taken as reported in that table, and D and trimming were inferred from the DNA itself. This table holds over 100,000 clones, roughly 80% found once. Sequencing input: peripheral blood. The rearrangement uses TRBV7-9 and TRBJ2-7; perhaps TRBD2 as D (6 bases). The source is a woman older than 75 with active or convalescent COVID-19. The CDR3 coding sequence is TGTGCCAGCAGCTTAAAGTGGGAGCGGGTGGGGGAGCAGTACTTC. This translates into CASSLKWERVGEQYF.